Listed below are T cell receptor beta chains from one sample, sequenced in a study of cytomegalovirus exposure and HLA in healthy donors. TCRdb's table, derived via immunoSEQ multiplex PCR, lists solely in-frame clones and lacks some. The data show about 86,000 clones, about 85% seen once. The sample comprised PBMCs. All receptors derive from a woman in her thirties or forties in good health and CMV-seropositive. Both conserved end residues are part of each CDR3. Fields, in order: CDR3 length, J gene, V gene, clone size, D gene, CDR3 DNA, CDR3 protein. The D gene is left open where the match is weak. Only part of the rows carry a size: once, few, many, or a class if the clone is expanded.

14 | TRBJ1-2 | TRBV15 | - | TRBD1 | TGTGCCACCAGCAGCGACAGGGACAGAGGAGGCTACACCTTC | CATSSDRDRGGYTF
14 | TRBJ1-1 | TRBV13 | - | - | TGTGCCAGCAGCGGGCGGGGGGGTAACACTGAAGCTTTCTTT | CASSGRGGNTEAFF
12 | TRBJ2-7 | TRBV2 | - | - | TGTGCCAGCAGTGAAGAGGGGTACGAGCAGTACTTC | CASSEEGYEQYF
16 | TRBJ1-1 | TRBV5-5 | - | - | TGTGCCAGCAGCTTCAGACCGGACAGCGTGAACACTGAAGCTTTCTTT | CASSFRPDSVNTEAFF
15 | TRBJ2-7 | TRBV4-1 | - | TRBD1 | TGCGCCAGCAACCAGGAGAGACAGGGGCCCTACGAGCAGTACTTC | CASNQERQGPYEQYF
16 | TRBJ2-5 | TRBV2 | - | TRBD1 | TGTGCCACTCCGCGTCGGGACAGGGGTTTCCAAGAGACCCAGTACTTC | CATPRRDRGFQETQYF
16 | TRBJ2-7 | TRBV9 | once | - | TGTGCCAGCAGCCTTGACCAGGGCGGCCCGACCTACGAGCAGTACTTC | CASSLDQGGPTYEQYF
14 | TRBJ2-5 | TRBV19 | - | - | TGTGCCAGTAGCCCTCACCGGGACCAAGAGACCCAGTACTTC | CASSPHRDQETQYF
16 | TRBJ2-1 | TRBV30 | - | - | TGTGCCTGGTTAGGGGGTTCACCAGGGCTCTACAATGAGCAGTTCTTC | CAWLGGSPGLYNEQFF
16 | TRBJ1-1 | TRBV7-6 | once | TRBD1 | TGTGCCAGCAGCCCTTACCGGACAGGGAGATTCACTGAAGCTTTCTTT | CASSPYRTGRFTEAFF
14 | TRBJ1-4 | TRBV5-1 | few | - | TGCGCCAGCAGCTCACAGGGCGTAAATGAAAAACTGTTTTTT | CASSSQGVNEKLFF
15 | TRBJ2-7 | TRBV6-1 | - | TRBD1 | TGTGCCAGCAGTGAATCGGGACAGGGGGCCTACGAGCAGTACTTC | CASSESGQGAYEQYF
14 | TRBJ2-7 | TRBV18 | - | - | TGTGCCAGCTCACCACGGGCAGTAGGCTACGAGCAGTACTTC | CASSPRAVGYEQYF
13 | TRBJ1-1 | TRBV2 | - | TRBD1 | TGTGCCAGCAGCAGACAGGGTTTGGCTGAAGCTTTCTTT | CASSRQGLAEAFF
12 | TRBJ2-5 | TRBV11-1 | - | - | TGTGCCAGCAGCGCACAGGGAAAGACCCAGTACTTC | CASSAQGKTQYF
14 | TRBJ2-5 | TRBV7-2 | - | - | TGTGCCAGCAGCTTTAAGCGGGACCAAGAGACCCAGTACTTC | CASSFKRDQETQYF
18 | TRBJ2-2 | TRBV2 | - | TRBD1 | TGTGCCAGCAGACTCGGCCGGGACAGGGGGCGGGAGACCGGGGAGCTGTTTTTT | CASRLGRDRGRETGELFF
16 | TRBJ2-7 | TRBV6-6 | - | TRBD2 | TGTGCCAGCAGTTACTCCAAGCGGGAGCACTCCTACGAGCAGTACTTC | CASSYSKREHSYEQYF
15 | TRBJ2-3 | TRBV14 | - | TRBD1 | TGTGCCAGCAGCCGAGGGACAGGAGGAAAAGATACGCAGTATTTT | CASSRGTGGKDTQYF
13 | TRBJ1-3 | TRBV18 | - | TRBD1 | TGTGCCAGCTCACGGGACAGTCGAAACACCATATATTTT | CASSRDSRNTIYF
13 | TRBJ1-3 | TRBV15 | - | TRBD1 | TGTGCCACTGGGACAGCTGCTGGAAACACCATATATTTT | CATGTAAGNTIYF
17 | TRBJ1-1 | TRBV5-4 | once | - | TGTGCCAGCAGCTTTGGGGGCGCAGGGTTATTGGACACTGAAGCTTTCTTT | CASSFGGAGLLDTEAFF
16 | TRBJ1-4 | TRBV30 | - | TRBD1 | TGTGCCTGGAGTTCGGGGACAGGGGGCAGGTTGGAAAAACTGTTTTTT | CAWSSGTGGRLEKLFF
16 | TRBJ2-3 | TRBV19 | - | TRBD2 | TGTGCCAGTAGCCCAATAGCGGGAGGGAGCACAGATACGCAGTATTTT | CASSPIAGGSTDTQYF
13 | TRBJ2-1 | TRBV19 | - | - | TGTGCCAGTAGTACACAGGGCGGTATCGAGCAGTTCTTC | CASSTQGGIEQFF
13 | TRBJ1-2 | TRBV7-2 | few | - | TGTGCCAGCAGCCCCTCTTCTAACTATGGCTACACCTTC | CASSPSSNYGYTF
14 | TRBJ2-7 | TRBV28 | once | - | TGTGCCAGCAGTTTAACAGTAGGCTCCTACGAGCAGTACTTC | CASSLTVGSYEQYF
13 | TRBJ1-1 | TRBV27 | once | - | TGTGCCAGCTCCCTGTTCGGGGGGTCTGAAGCTTTCTTT | CASSLFGGSEAFF
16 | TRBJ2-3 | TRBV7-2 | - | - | TGTGCCAGCAGCTTTAGAAGTAGCACTAGCACAGATACGCAGTATTTT | CASSFRSSTSTDTQYF
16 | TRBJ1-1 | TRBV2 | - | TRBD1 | TGTGCCAGCAGTGATCAGTCCGGGACAGGGAATACTGAAGCTTTCTTT | CASSDQSGTGNTEAFF
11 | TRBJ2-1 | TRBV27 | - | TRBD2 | TGTGCCAGCTTCTTGGGGGGGAAGCAGTTCTTC | CASFLGGKQFF
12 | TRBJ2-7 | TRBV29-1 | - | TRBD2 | TGCAGCGCGGCGGGAGCCTCCTACGAGCAGTACTTC | CSAAGASYEQYF
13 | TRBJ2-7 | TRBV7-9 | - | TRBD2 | TGTGCCAGCCTAGGGGACTACACCTACGAGCAGTACTTC | CASLGDYTYEQYF
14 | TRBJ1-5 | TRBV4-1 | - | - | TGCGCCAGCAGCGACGGACACAGCAATCAGCCCCAGCATTTT | CASSDGHSNQPQHF
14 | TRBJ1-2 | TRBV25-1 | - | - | TGTGCCAGCAGTGGCCGGACAGCTAACTATGGCTACACCTTC | CASSGRTANYGYTF
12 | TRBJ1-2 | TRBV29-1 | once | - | TGCAGCGTAGACAGGAGTAACTATGGCTACACCTTC | CSVDRSNYGYTF
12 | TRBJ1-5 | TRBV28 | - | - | TGTGCCAGCAGTTTAGAGGGTCAGCCCCAGCATTTT | CASSLEGQPQHF
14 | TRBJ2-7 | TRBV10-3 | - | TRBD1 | TGTGCCATCAGTGCTGGGACAGGGGCCTACGAGCAGTACTTC | CAISAGTGAYEQYF
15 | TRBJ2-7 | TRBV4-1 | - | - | TGCGCCAGCAGCCAAGAAGCGAATAGCTTCTACGAGCAGTACTTC | CASSQEANSFYEQYF
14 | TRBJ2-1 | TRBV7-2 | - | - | TGTGCCAGCCAACCGGGACTCAGTAACAATGAGCAGTTCTTC | CASQPGLSNNEQFF
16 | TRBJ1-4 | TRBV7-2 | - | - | TGTGCCAGCAGCTTGGAGCCTCTGACCACTAATGAAAAACTGTTTTTT | CASSLEPLTTNEKLFF
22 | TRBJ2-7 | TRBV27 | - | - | TGTGCCAGCAGTTTAAGGGTCCCCGGGACAGGGACGGGCGGGAGGAGTTCCTACGAGCAGTACTTC | CASSLRVPGTGTGGRSSYEQYF
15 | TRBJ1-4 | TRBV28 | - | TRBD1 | TGTGCCAGCAGTTTCCAGACAGGGTTGCGGGAAAAACTGTTTTTT | CASSFQTGLREKLFF
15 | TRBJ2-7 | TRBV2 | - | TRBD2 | TGTGCCAGCAGTGGTCCTGGGACTAGCAGCTACGAGCAGTACTTC | CASSGPGTSSYEQYF
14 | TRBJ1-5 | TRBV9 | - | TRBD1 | TGTGCCAGCAGCTTTACAGGGGTGAATCAGCCCCAGCATTTT | CASSFTGVNQPQHF
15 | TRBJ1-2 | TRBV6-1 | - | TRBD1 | TGTGCCAGCAGAGAAGGACAGGGCGACCCCTGGGGCTACACCTTC | CASREGQGDPWGYTF
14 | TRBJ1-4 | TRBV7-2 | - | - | TGTGCCAGCAGCTTAGTAAGGGGCGAAGAAAAACTGTTTTTT | CASSLVRGEEKLFF